The 15 T cell receptor beta chains presented below share a single source sample, sequenced in a study of CD8 T cells in ankylosing spondylitis. TCRdb recomputed calls from the 5' RACE reads with MiXCR, one row per CDR3 protein. The data contain over 60,000 distinct CDR3 sequences, approximately 5.3% of them singletons. Sequences were obtained from blood, either unsorted or a sorted T cell fraction (not recorded which). Every receptor here comes from a male donor with ankylosing spondylitis or in good health (not recorded which).

This clonotype was counted ten times or more. The chain joins TRBV3-1 to TRBJ1-2, with no clear D. The CDR3 totals 13 residues. From germline, CDR1 is LGHDT and CDR2 YNNKEL (reference sequence). Trimming removed 1 base at V and 2 bases at J, with 5 bases between. In DNA, the CDR3 is TGTGCCAGCAGCCAAGGGGTGAACTATGGCTACACCTTC. It translates to CASSQGVNYGYTF.

The table lists this clonotype with many counts. The chain joins TRBV6-1 to TRBJ2-3; tentatively, D is TRBD2 (7 bases). There are 15 residues in the CDR3. Germline V gives CDR1 MNHNS, CDR2 SASEGT. Trimming cost V 6 bases and J 5 bases, with 18 bases left between them. The DNA for the CDR3 is TGTGCCAGCAGGTCAGTCGGGGGGCCGGTAGATACGCAGTATTTT. This encodes CASRSVGGPVDTQYF.

V usage is TRBV11-2 and J usage is TRBJ1-5, with a tentative D call TRBD1 (5 bases). Per germline, CDR1 SGHAT and CDR2 FQNNGV. V lost 4 bases and J lost 5, with 15 bases in between. The CDR3 is made up of 15 amino acids. The CDR3, as DNA: TGTGCCAGCAGCTCGGCCGACAGATTGGATCAGCCCCAGCATTTT. This codes for CASSSADRLDQPQHF.

This clonotype came up many times. The J gene is TRBJ2-1, the V gene TRBV5-1; D perhaps matches TRBD1 (5 bases). CDR3 size: 16 residues. Germline V gene data show CDR1 as SGHRS and CDR2 as YFSETQ. V was shortened by 4 bases and J by 9 bases, with 23 bases between the two germline ends. The CDR3 is CASSISQGRGYSEQFF. The CDR3 DNA reads as TGCGCCAGCAGCATATCTCAGGGAAGGGGTTATAGTGAGCAGTTCTTC.

At least ten counts were recorded for this clonotype. The chain is built from TRBV12-3 or TRBV12-4 and TRBJ2-2; maybe TRBD2 (5 bases). Trimming shortened V by 1 base and J by 6 bases, and 6 bases separated the two germline ends. The length of the CDR3 is 13 residues. The DNA for the CDR3 is TGTGCCAGCAGTTTAGGAGGGCCCGGGGAGCTGTTTTTT. It yields the protein CASSLGGPGELFF.

The gene calls are TRBV23-1 and TRBJ1-5; D unclear. Being an ORF, TRBV23-1 has a function that is uncertain. The CDR3 runs to 15 residues. V dropped 2 bases and J dropped 0 bases, with 8 bases sitting between them. Here the CDR3 DNA reads TGCGCCAGCAGTCAAGAGTCTTATAGCAATCAGCCCCAGCATTTT. Amino acids: CASSQESYSNQPQHF.

The table lists this clonotype with a few counts. The chain links TRBV4-1 to TRBJ1-3; D remains unclear. V lost 0 bases and J 4 bases, leaving 7 bases between the germline ends. The V gene's germline CDR1 is MGHRA and CDR2 YSYEKL. The CDR3 has 14 amino acids. CDR3 sequence reads: CASSQENAGNTIYF. The CDR3 region has the DNA TGCGCCAGCAGCCAAGAGAACGCCGGAAACACCATATATTTT.

This clonotype was observed many times. The J gene is TRBJ2-1, the V gene TRBV5-1; TRBD2 aligns across 10 bases. The J segment lost 4 bases and the V segment lost 2 bases, leaving 3 bases of the junction unmatched. The germline gives CDR1 SGHRS, CDR2 YFSETQ. CDR3 length: 15 amino acids. The CDR3 region has the DNA TGCGCCAGCAGCTTCGCACTAGCGGGGTACAATGAGCAGTTCTTC. Translated, it gives CASSFALAGYNEQFF.

This clonotype was observed many times. The rearrangement joins TRBV20-1 to TRBJ2-7; 8 positions agree with TRBD2. Per germline, CDR1 DFQATT and CDR2 SNEGSKA (reference sequence). The CDR3 runs to 13 residues. This chain's CDR3 is CGLQRGSSYEQYF. The CDR3 bases are TGCGGACTTCAGCGGGGGAGCTCCTACGAGCAGTACTTC.

This clonotype has at least ten counts. The chain combines TRBV30 with TRBJ1-5; TRBD1 might be the D (5 bases). In germline, CDR1 is GTSNPN, CDR2 SVGIG (reference sequence). Trimming pared 1 base from V and 4 bases from J, leaving 14 bases between. The CDR3 spans 15 residues. DNA for the CDR3: TGTGCCTGGAGTGCTTTAGGTGGGGGGAATCAGCCCCAGCATTTT. Its translation is CAWSALGGGNQPQHF. Using reference TRBV30 and TRBJ1-5 for the parts outside the CDR3, the full variable domain is SQTIHQWPATLVQPVGSPLSLECTVEGTSNPNLYWYRQAAGRGLQLLFYSVGIGQISSEVPQNLSASRPQDRQFILSSKKLLLSDSGFYLCAWSALGGGNQPQHFGDGTRLSIL.

This clonotype has a count of ten or more. The chain joins TRBV20-1 to TRBJ2-5, with 9 bases matching TRBD2. The trim removed 5 bases at V and 3 bases at J, leaving 22 bases unmatched. The CDR3 covers 19 residues. Germline CDR1 DFQATT, CDR2 SNEGSKA (reference sequence). The CDR3 protein is CSAPGRIAGASFAEETQYF. CDR3 sequence (DNA): TGCAGTGCTCCCGGGAGAATAGCGGGGGCCTCGTTCGCTGAAGAGACCCAGTACTTC.

This clonotype was observed at least ten times. The genes are TRBV7-8 and TRBJ2-5; D unresolved. V dropped 1 base and J dropped 4 bases, with 4 bases sitting between them. This CDR3 contains 12 residues. From germline, CDR1 is SGHVS and CDR2 FQNEAQ. The CDR3 DNA is TGTGCCAGCAGCTTAGGGCGAGAGACCCAGTACTTC. Residues: CASSLGRETQYF.

This clonotype was detected only a few times. The V call is TRBV24-1, the J call TRBJ2-2; D is tentatively TRBD1 or TRBD2 (5 bases each). The length of the CDR3 is 15 residues. Per germline, CDR1 KGHDR and CDR2 SFDVKD. V dropped 4 bases and J dropped 5 bases, with 13 bases sitting between them. CDR3 nucleotides: TGTGCCACCAGTGACCCTGGGACGGGGACCGGGGAGCTGTTTTTT. Translation: CATSDPGTGTGELFF.

This clonotype was observed many times. The genes are TRBV5-1 and TRBJ1-1; perhaps TRBD1 as D (5 bases). The CDR3 extends over 14 amino acids. The germline V gene has CDR1 SGHRS and CDR2 YFSETQ. With 0 bases removed from V and 5 bases from J, the gap between germline ends came to 11 bases. The CDR3 nucleotides are TGCGCCAGCAGCTTGGCCTCGGGGGGGACTGAAGCTTTCTTT. It yields the protein CASSLASGGTEAFF.

This clonotype has at least ten counts. The chain is built from TRBV28 and TRBJ2-7; tentatively, D is TRBD1 (6 bases). This CDR3 is built from 12 residues. CDR1 is MDHEN, CDR2 SYDVKM, per germline. V shed 11 bases and J shed 3 bases, with 14 bases lying between them. For the CDR3, the DNA is TGTGCCGGAGGAGCGGACAGCTACGAGCAGTACTTC. It codes for CAGGADSYEQYF.